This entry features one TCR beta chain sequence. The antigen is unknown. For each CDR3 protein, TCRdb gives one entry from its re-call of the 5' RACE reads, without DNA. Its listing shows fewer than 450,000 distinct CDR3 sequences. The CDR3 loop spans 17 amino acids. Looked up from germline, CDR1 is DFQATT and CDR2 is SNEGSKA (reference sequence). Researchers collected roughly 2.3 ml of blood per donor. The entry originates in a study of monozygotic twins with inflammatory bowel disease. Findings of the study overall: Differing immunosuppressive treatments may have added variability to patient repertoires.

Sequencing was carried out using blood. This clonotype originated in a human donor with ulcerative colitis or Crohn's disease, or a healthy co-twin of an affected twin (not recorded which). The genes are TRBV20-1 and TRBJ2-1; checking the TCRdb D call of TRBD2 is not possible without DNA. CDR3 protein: CSARDLLSSGGRNEQFF.